This T cell receptor beta chain was recorded in a study of identical twins (dated by TCRdb to 2015 to 2016). The study in broad terms: To test whether fetal clonotypes persist, this study deep-sequenced TCR alpha and beta repertoires from monozygotic twins, from unrelated adults of various ages, and from cord blood. Replicate twin experiments were performed at different times using different library preparation protocols to rule out contamination.

This clonotype was detected many times. The clone's antigen remains unknown. Base qualities are not provided; no much larger clone lies one nucleotide away. The study at large found these results: Compared with coincidental sharing between unrelated individuals, out-of-frame TCR alpha sequences shared between twins had an excess of sequences with low generation probability. Zero-insertion analyses could be partly confounded by invariant T cells such as MAIT and iNKT, although diverse VJ usage argued against such confounding for most clonotypes. In beta out-of-frame sequences, excess twin sharing was weaker, because having fewer shared sequences lowered the signal-to-noise ratio. Abundant cord blood beta clonotypes had fewer insertions, young adult naive repertoires showed a similar but weaker trend, and memory repertoires showed no such trend. Conclusions relied on cross-sectional statistical analysis, since the same donors could not be followed over many years. In monozygotic twins, out-of-frame TCR alpha sharing was systematically underestimated by recombination models, although the models agreed with sharing between unrelated individuals.

The library was obtained by 5' RACE. Instrument on record: Illumina HiSeq 2000. A universal primer binding site was introduced by template switching, and a unique molecular identifier was present in the final cDNA, enabling accurate counting of TCR cDNA molecules. Specific primers in the conserved constant-segment region were used to synthesize first-strand cDNA for TCR alpha and beta chains. Each cDNA library was double barcoded, with a SMART-Mk sample barcode plus Illumina barcodes, to control for contamination. TruSeq adapter sequences along with Illumina sample barcodes were introduced in two successive PCR steps. Sequencing of the TCR alpha and beta cDNA libraries was done on the Illumina HiSeq platform using custom primers. The paper's data handling went like this. Raw reads were processed with MiGEC to extract unique molecular identifiers, and MiXCR was used to determine CDR3 positions. For each individual, recombination models were inferred using an EM algorithm with the repgenHMM and IGoR tools. Shared clonotypes were analyzed with the tcR package in R, and sharing was normalized by the product of cloneset sizes. Out-of-frame nonproductive sequences were analyzed to study raw recombination free of thymic and clonal selection effects. TCRdb trimmed the raw reads at Q25, called clones with MiXCR and kept productive beta chains. Every CDR3 protein is listed once, alongside the most common genes and DNA of its rows. Clone size and V and J calls follow TCRdb, not the original study. This sample is represented by about 890,000 distinct CDR3 sequences; roughly 12% of them were singletons. Around 1.6% of the sample goes to the ten largest clones.

V and J lose 6 bases and 6 bases, and a span of 20 bases separates them. From the cysteine up to the phenylalanine, the CDR3 has a length of 16 residues. Left in the record is the CDR3 DNA by itself, 48 bases read in frame from the first base. Every donor was a healthy Caucasian. Three pairs of female monozygotic twins, all aged about 18 to 30 years, were included in the twin cohort. The RNA used for TCR libraries was isolated from peripheral blood mononuclear cells. These data were likewise used in another study, on yellow fever vaccine responses in identical twins. The second study's paper adds: The T cell response to vaccination in identical twins was reported by the authors to appear partly convergent and partly personalized. In identical twins, the study followed T cell clones that responded to the vaccine with precision.

Recombination linked TRBV12-3 or TRBV12-4 to TRBJ2-2; a weak D assignment points to TRBD2 (6 bases agree). Sequencing input: PBMCs. The sequence came from a woman aged 18-30 years in good health. The CDR3 protein sequence reads: CASRPTTSRYAGELFF. Here is the DNA: TGTGCCAGCAGACCTACGACTAGTCGATACGCCGGGGAGCTGTTTTTT.